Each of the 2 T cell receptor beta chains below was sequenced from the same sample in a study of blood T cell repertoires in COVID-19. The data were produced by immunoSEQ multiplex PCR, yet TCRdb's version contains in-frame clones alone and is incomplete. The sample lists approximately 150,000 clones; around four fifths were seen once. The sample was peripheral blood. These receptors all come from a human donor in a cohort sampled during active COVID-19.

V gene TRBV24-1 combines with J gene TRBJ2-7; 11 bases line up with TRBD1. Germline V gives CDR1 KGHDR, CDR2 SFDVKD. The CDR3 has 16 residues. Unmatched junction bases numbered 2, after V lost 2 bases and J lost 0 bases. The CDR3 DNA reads TGTGCCACCAGTGATTCGGGGACAGGGGGCTCCTACGAGCAGTACTTC. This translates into CATSDSGTGGSYEQYF.

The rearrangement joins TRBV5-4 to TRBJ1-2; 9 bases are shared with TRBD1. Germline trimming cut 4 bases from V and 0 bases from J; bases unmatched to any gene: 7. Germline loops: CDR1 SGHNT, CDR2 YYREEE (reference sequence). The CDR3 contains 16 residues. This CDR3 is CASSMGTGSTNYGYTF. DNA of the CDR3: TGTGCCAGCAGCATGGGGACAGGGAGTACTAACTATGGCTACACCTTC.